The 20 T cell receptor beta chains in this list originate from one sample, sequenced in a study of T cell changes during pregnancy in multiple sclerosis. Only in-frame clones appear in the TCRdb table, and some are missing; sequencing was by immunoSEQ multiplex PCR. The sample lists approximately 54,000 clones; 75% to 95% were seen once. Sequences were derived from peripheral blood, sampled after pregnancy. These receptors were obtained from a female donor in good health, enrolled as a control in a pregnancy study.

This chain uses TRBV18 with TRBJ2-7; TRBD2 agrees at 7 bases. V was clipped by 1 base and J by 4 bases; unmatched bases: 7. This CDR3 has 15 amino acids. Per germline, CDR1 KGHSH and CDR2 LQKENI. In DNA, the CDR3 is TGTGCCAGCTCACCACTGGCTAGCGGACAATACGAGCAGTACTTC. This sequence encodes CASSPLASGQYEQYF.

The chain is built from TRBV30 and TRBJ1-1; D is uncertain. Germline V gene sequence: CDR1 GTSNPN, CDR2 SVGIG (reference sequence). The CDR3 loop spans 14 amino acids. V was trimmed by 3 bases and J by 0 bases, leaving 11 bases between them. The CDR3 sequence is CAWRRGSMNTEAFF. CDR3 nucleotides: TGTGCCTGGAGGCGGGGTTCCATGAACACTGAAGCTTTCTTT.

The chain carries TRBV5-8 and TRBJ2-2; D unclear. This CDR3 has 14 residues. The V end lost 4 bases, the J end lost 3 bases, and 10 bases lay between the germline ends. Germline V gives CDR1 SGHTS, CDR2 YDEGEE. The CDR3 bases are TGTGCCAGCAGCAGAACAGTATACACCGGGGAGCTGTTTTTT. Translated, it gives CASSRTVYTGELFF.

This clone was seen once. The CDR3 DNA sequence: TGTGCCAGCAGTGGGACATCGCCGATGAACACTGAAGCTTTCTTT. It translates to CASSGTSPMNTEAFF. The chain couples TRBV6-1 to TRBJ1-1, with D maybe TRBD1 (5 bases). The germline V and J ends were trimmed by 4 bases and 0 bases, with 12 bases remaining between them. This CDR3 contains 15 residues. Per the germline V gene, CDR1 is MNHNS and CDR2 is SASEGT.

The CDR3 loop is CASSFTNTEAFF. CDR3 bases: TGTGCCAGCAGCTTCACTAACACTGAAGCTTTCTTT. The chain is built from TRBV11-3 and TRBJ1-1; D is unresolved. The CDR3 runs 12 residues. CDR1 SGHNT and CDR2 YENEEA come from the germline V gene. Between the trimmed V and J ends, which lost 3 bases and 2 bases, there was a span of 4 bases. Drawing the rest from reference TRBV11-3 and TRBJ1-1, the complete variable domain is EAGVVQSPRYKIIEKKQPVAFWCNPISGHNTLYWYLQNLGQGPELLIRYENEEAVDDSQLPKDRFSAERLKGVDSTLKIQPAELGDSAVYLCASSFTNTEAFFGQGTRLTVV.

The V gene is TRBV2, the J gene TRBJ2-7, with 8 bases fitting TRBD2. Germline lookup yields CDR1 SNHLY and CDR2 FYNNEI. The ends lost 7 bases at V and 5 bases at J; junction bases unmatched: 16. This CDR3 region has 16 residues. The CDR3 bases are TGTGCCAGCATAGACGGGAGGGCCCACACTGGAAACGAGCAGTACTTC. This encodes CASIDGRAHTGNEQYF.

The chain carries TRBV19 and TRBJ1-5; D remains unclear. Trimming pared 1 base from V and 5 bases from J, leaving 6 bases between. CDR3 size: 13 residues. Germline loops: CDR1 LNHDA, CDR2 SQIVND (reference sequence). This CDR3 is CASSIVSDQPQHF. The CDR3 nucleotides are TGTGCCAGTAGTATAGTATCAGATCAGCCCCAGCATTTT.

This clone was seen a few times. V and J are TRBV7-2 and TRBJ1-1, with D perhaps TRBD1 (6 bases). The germline V and J ends were trimmed by 5 bases and 3 bases, with 10 bases remaining between them. Per germline, CDR1 SGHTA and CDR2 FQGNSA. This CDR3 has 13 residues. The CDR3 DNA is TGTGCCAGCAGCACAGGACAGTACACTGAAGCTTTCTTT. Amino acid sequence: CASSTGQYTEAFF.

The chain has TRBV25-1 and TRBJ2-5, with 7 positions matching TRBD1. In germline, CDR1 is MGHDK, CDR2 SYGVNS. CDR3 length: 16 residues. Trimming took 3 bases from V and 3 from J; bases not matched to a gene: 10. The CDR3 is CASSDKRTGLKETQYF. The CDR3 nucleotides read TGTGCCAGCAGTGATAAAAGGACAGGTCTAAAAGAGACCCAGTACTTC.

The J gene is TRBJ1-3, the V gene TRBV19, with D possibly matching TRBD1 (5 bases). CDR1 and CDR2 (germline): LNHDA, SQIVND (reference sequence). Trimming stripped 7 bases from V and 4 bases from J, with 20 bases between. This CDR3 has 16 amino acids. CDR3 amino acids: CASTLSGKGSGNTIYF. CDR3 bases: TGTGCCAGTACCCTCTCAGGGAAGGGGTCAGGAAACACCATATATTTT. The full variable domain, rest sourced from reference TRBV19 and TRBJ1-3, is DGGITQSPKYLFRKEGQNVTLSCEQNLNHDAMYWYRQDPGQGLRLIYYSQIVNDFQKGDIAEGYSVSREKKESFPLTVTSAQKNPTAFYLCASTLSGKGSGNTIYFGEGSWLTVV.

The V and J genes are TRBV7-2 and TRBJ2-7, with a possible D match to TRBD2 (5 bases). The V end was cut by 1 base, the J end by 4 bases, with 23 bases between. The germline gives CDR1 SGHTA, CDR2 FQGNSA. CDR3 length: 18 amino acids. The CDR3 reads CASSLVASGGMIEYEQYF. CDR3 bases: TGTGCCAGCAGCTTAGTGGCCAGCGGAGGCATGATAGAGTACGAGCAGTACTTC.

The chain employs TRBV6-1 and TRBJ1-5, with TRBD1 as a possible D gene (5 bases). The ends were cut back, 2 bases at V and 5 bases at J, with 10 bases in the middle. There are 14 residues in the CDR3. Germline loops: CDR1 MNHNS, CDR2 SASEGT. DNA of the CDR3: TGTGCCAGCAGTGAAAGGTCAGGGCATCAGCCCCAGCATTTT. Amino acid sequence: CASSERSGHQPQHF.

The chain is built from TRBV10-2 and TRBJ2-7; 9 bases line up with TRBD1. In germline, CDR1 is WSHSY, CDR2 SAAADI. The CDR3 has 13 amino acids. The J segment lost 3 bases and the V segment lost 6 bases, leaving 3 bases of the junction unmatched. The CDR3 DNA sequence: TGCGCCAGCAGCACGACAGGGGGCTACGAGCAGTACTTC. Its protein is CASSTTGGYEQYF.

The chain links TRBV18 to TRBJ1-1; weak D call: TRBD1 (6 bases). This CDR3 contains 16 residues. CDR1 and CDR2 (germline): KGHSH, LQKENI. Trimming left V 10 bases short and J 2 bases short, with 23 bases between. This chain's CDR3 is CATPACYRDTNTEAFF. CDR3 bases: TGTGCCACTCCAGCCTGCTACCGGGACACCAACACTGAAGCTTTCTTT.

This clone was counted a single time. J is TRBJ2-5 and V is TRBV18; 8 nucleotides line up with TRBD1. This CDR3 contains 15 residues. The trim removed 6 bases at V and 0 bases at J, leaving 6 bases unmatched. Germline-derived CDR1 and CDR2 are KGHSH and LQKENI. The CDR3 DNA reads TGTGCCAGCTCGCCCACAGGGGGAAACCAAGAGACCCAGTACTTC. Protein sequence: CASSPTGGNQETQYF.

CDR3 in DNA: TGTGCCAGCAGCTTAATGGGACAGGGCGGCTCTGGAAACACCATATATTTT. Protein product: CASSLMGQGGSGNTIYF. This chain joins TRBV7-2 and TRBJ1-3, with 9 bases that match TRBD1. In germline, CDR1 is SGHTA, CDR2 FQGNSA. CDR3 length: 17 amino acids. Unmatched junction bases numbered 5, after V lost 2 bases and J lost 0 bases.

J is TRBJ1-5 and V is TRBV5-7; 8 nucleotides line up with TRBD1. TRBV5-7 is an ORF for which the function is uncertain. This CDR3 region has 18 residues. J lost 1 base, V lost 1 base, and 10 bases had no gene match. The CDR3 region is CASSLSDRGVWSNQPQHF. The CDR3 region has the DNA TGTGCCAGCAGCTTGTCAGACAGGGGCGTATGGAGCAATCAGCCCCAGCATTTT.

This chain links TRBV19 with TRBJ2-1; TRBD2 is a possible D gene (5 bases). V was trimmed by 2 bases and J by 1 base, leaving 9 bases between them. The CDR3 totals 15 residues. Germline V CDR1 and CDR2: LNHDA, SQIVND (reference sequence). DNA of the CDR3: TGTGCCAGTAGTATAAAGCGGACGTCCTACAATGAGCAGTTCTTC. Protein sequence: CASSIKRTSYNEQFF.

V gene TRBV4-3 combines with J gene TRBJ1-2; 8 bases map to TRBD1. The CDR3 spans 15 residues. CDR1 is LGHNA and CDR2 is YSLEER in the germline V gene. The junction had 9 bases not matched to a gene; V was cut back by 4 bases and J by 5 bases. This chain's CDR3 is CASSLAGTGAYGYTF. In DNA, the CDR3 is TGCGCCAGCAGCCTGGCCGGGACAGGAGCTTATGGCTACACCTTC.

A few counts support this clone. The V call is TRBV11-2, the J call TRBJ2-7; 12 bases map to TRBD2. CDR1 SGHAT and CDR2 FQNNGV come from the germline V gene. The J segment lost 2 bases and the V segment lost 1 base, leaving 6 bases of the junction unmatched. The CDR3 consists of 17 residues. The DNA of the CDR3 is TGTGCCAGCAGCTTAGTACTAGCGGGAGGTCGTCCCTACGAGCAGTACTTC. Its protein is CASSLVLAGGRPYEQYF. Looking up the rest from reference TRBV11-2 and TRBJ2-7 gives the full variable domain: EAGVAQSPRYKIIEKRQSVAFWCNPISGHATLYWYQQILGQGPKLLIQFQNNGVVDDSQLPKDRFSAERLKGVDSTLKIQPAKLEDSAVYLCASSLVLAGGRPYEQYFGPGTRLTVT.